The clone carrying this T cell receptor (beta chain) was seen a single time. In the original analysis: Reference gene primer amplification gave estimated nucleated cell counts. Sequenced by immunoSEQ multiplex PCR; TCRdb stores in-frame clones only, minus some. The V and J calls and clone size were taken over from that table, and D and trimming were inferred from the DNA. Of about 260,000 clones listed, around 83% are singletons. The data originate from a study of blood T cell repertoires in COVID-19. About the research overall: Researchers got acute and convalescent COVID-19 samples from the United States, Italy and Spain. Nucleic acid was either cDNA or gDNA, and it came from T cells, B-cell-depleted T cells, or PBMCs.

CDR3 size: 16 residues. Trimming left V 3 bases short and J 7 bases short, with 18 bases between. Germline loops: CDR1 KGHDR, CDR2 SFDVKD. The chain links TRBV24-1 to TRBJ1-5; D remains ambiguous. The TCR originated in a man younger than 35 with active or convalescent COVID-19. Sequencing was carried out using peripheral blood. Here the CDR3 reads CATSDPQEGGRQPQHF. The DNA of the CDR3 is TGTGCCACCAGTGATCCCCAGGAGGGAGGGCGGCAGCCCCAGCATTTT.